This TCR beta chain emerged from a study of shared clonotypes between healthy human individuals. CDR1 and CDR2 from the germline V gene are MGHRA and YSYEKL. CDR3 size: 16 residues. With 4 bases removed from V and 0 bases from J, the gap between germline ends came to 13 bases. Each cell subset's genomic DNA was divided evenly among several immunoSEQ plates. Profiled with immunoSEQ multiplex PCR; TCRdb holds only in-frame clones, not every one. Of about a million clones in the sample, approximately 76% were seen once. This clone was seen just once. The material sequenced was memory CD4+ T cells sorted from blood. Subset denoted: CD45RA-negative fraction. The chain uses TRBV4-1 and TRBJ1-3; no clear D gene. The sequence was obtained from a young man in good health. DNA for the CDR3: TGCGCCAGCAGCCCGGACGTAGCGTACTCTGGAAACACCATATATTTT. It encodes CASSPDVAYSGNTIYF.